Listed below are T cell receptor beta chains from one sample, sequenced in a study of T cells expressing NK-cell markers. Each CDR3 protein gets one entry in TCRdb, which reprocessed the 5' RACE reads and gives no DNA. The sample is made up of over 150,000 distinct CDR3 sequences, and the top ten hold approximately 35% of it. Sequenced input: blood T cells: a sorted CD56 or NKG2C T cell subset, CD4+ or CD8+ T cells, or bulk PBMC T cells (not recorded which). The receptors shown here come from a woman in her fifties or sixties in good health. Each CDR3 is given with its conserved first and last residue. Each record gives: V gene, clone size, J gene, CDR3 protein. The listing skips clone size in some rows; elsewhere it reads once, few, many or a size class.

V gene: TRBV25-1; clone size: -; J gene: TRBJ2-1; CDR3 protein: CASSEGAREQFF
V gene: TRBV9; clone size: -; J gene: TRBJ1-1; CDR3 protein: CASSVMPVNTEAFF
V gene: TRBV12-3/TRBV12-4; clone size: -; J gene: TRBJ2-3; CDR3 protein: CASSPGLAGLGDTQYF
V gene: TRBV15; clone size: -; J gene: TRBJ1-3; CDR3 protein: CATESNSGNTIYF
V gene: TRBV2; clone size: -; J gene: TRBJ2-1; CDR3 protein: CASLRAAEFNEQFF
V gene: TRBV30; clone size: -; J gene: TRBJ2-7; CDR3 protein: CAWDRGADYEQYF
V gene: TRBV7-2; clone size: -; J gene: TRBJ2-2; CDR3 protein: CASSLGPSNANTGELFF
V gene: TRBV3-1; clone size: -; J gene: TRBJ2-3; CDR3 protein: CASSLPPRKGLTDTQYF
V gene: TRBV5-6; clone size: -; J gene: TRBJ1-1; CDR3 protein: CASSSSGVTEAFF
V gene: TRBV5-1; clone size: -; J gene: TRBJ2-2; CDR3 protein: CASSLGPATGELFF
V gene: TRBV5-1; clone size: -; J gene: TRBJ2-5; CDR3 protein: CASSLDGNWETQYF
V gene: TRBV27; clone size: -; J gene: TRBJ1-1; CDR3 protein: CASSSGDTEAFF
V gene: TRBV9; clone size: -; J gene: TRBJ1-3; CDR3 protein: CASSLGDNGNTIYF
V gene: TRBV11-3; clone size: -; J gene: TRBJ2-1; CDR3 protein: CASSLEGLSPYSSYNEQFF
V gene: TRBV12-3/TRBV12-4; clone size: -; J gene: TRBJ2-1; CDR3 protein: CASSLGLGLTIKFF
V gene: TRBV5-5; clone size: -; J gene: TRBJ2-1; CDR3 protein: CASSPPVRMDEQFF
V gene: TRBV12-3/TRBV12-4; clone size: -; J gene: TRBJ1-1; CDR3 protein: CASRRPGALDTEAFF
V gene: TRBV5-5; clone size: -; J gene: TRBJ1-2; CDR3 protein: CASSPAWGYTF
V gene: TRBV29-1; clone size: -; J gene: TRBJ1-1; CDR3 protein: CSVENQGGTEAFF
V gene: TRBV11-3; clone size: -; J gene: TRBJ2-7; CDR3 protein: CASSSPLGGGAYEQYF
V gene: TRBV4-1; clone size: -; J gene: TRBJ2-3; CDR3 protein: CASSQLHLGVGTDTQYF
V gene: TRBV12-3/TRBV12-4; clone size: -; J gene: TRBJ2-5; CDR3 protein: CASRRDYQETQYF
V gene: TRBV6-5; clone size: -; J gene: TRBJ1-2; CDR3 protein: CASSYDSDSPENYGYTF
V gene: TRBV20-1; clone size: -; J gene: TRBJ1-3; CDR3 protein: CSARDPGHSGNTIYF
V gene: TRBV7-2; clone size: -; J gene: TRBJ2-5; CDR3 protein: CASSLGSEREPPPYF
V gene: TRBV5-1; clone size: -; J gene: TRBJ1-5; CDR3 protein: CASSHREGGQPQHF
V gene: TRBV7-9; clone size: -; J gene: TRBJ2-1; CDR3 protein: CASSLVGQKLEQFF
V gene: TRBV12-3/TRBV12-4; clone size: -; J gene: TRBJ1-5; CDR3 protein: CAAGAGNQPQHF
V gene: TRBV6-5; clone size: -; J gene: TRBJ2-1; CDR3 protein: CASSYAVSGNNEQFF
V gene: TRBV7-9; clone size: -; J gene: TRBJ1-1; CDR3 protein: CASSTGQGWDTEAFF
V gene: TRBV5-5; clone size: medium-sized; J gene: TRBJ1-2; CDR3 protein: CASSPDRRLNYGYTF
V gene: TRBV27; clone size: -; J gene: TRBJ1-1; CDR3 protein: CASSRPGVEAFF
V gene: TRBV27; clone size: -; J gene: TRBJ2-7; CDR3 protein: CASSSTGNHYEQYF
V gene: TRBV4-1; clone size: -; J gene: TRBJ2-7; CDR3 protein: CASSQETPGQGSYEQYF
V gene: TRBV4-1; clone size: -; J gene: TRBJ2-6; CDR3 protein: CASSPKEPGANVLTF
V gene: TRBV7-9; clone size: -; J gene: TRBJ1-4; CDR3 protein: CASSPQGGGTNEKLFF
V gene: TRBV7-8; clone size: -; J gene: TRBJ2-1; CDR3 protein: CASSLGGDYNEQFF
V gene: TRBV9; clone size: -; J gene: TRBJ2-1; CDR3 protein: CASSEGGDEQFF
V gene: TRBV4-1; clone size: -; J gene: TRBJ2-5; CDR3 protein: CASSQDRGWDQETQYF
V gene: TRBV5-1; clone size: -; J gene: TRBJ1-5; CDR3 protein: CASSPNGQGNQPQHF
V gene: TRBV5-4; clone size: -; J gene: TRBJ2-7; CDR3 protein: CASSHIAGGPDEQYF
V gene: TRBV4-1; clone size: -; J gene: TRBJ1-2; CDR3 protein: CASSQVQMLKDGYTF